This TCR beta chain appears in the sequencing data of a study of early T cells in non-severe SARS-CoV-2 infection. Across the study: Investigators sequenced bulk RNA drawn from unsorted whole blood, and chains remained unpaired.

V lost 6 bases and J 0 bases, leaving 13 bases between the germline ends. The length of the CDR3 is 15 residues. At least ten counts were recorded for this clonotype. Unique molecular identifiers (one per individual cDNA molecule) were attached. TCRdb processed the 5' RACE reads anew with MiXCR; each CDR3 protein has one entry. The profile shows fewer than 55,000 distinct CDR3 sequences, approximately 10% of them singletons. The receptor comes from an adult who was a healthcare worker with PCR-confirmed SARS-CoV-2 infection or an uninfected control (not recorded which). Sequenced: whole blood. V is TRBV12-3 or TRBV12-4 and J is TRBJ2-3; no reliable D call. CDR3: CASSSGRSSTDTQYF. The CDR3 DNA reads as TGTGCCAGCAGCTCGGGCAGGAGTAGCACAGATACGCAGTATTTT.